A selection of T cell receptor beta chains follows, all from one sample in a study of T cells after yellow fever vaccination. Using its own MiXCR run on the 5' RACE reads, TCRdb lists one record per CDR3 protein. Of almost 600,000 distinct CDR3 sequences in the sample, about 14% were seen once. The material sequenced was PBMCs, taken on the day of the yellow fever booster vaccination. These receptors were collected from a young man who received the YFV17D yellow fever vaccine. CDR3s include the opening cysteine and the closing phenylalanine or tryptophan. The D gene is left open where the match is weak. Size is stated for part of the rows, as once, few or many counts, or as a class when the clone is expanded.

>.|TRBJ2-5|few|TRBV5-4|13
CASSWQGAETQYF
TGTGCCAGCAGCTGGCAGGGTGCCGAGACCCAGTACTTC
>TRBD1|TRBJ2-7|few|TRBV25-1|14
CASSFRGQGYEQYF
TGTGCCAGCAGCTTTCGGGGACAGGGCTACGAGCAGTACTTC
>TRBD2|TRBJ2-1|few|TRBV5-6|15
CASSLPSGTVNEQFF
TGTGCCAGCAGCTTGCCTAGCGGGACGGTGAATGAGCAGTTCTTC
>.|TRBJ2-7|few|TRBV5-1|11
CASSVDNEQYF
TGCGCCAGCAGCGTCGACAACGAGCAGTACTTC
>TRBD1|TRBJ2-7|.|TRBV6-1|12
CASGTGIYEQYF
TGTGCCAGCGGGACAGGGATCTACGAGCAGTACTTC
>.|TRBJ1-5|.|TRBV12-3/TRBV12-4|13
CASTAGGEQPQHF
TGTGCCAGCACCGCGGGGGGGGAGCAGCCCCAGCATTTT
>TRBD2|TRBJ2-3|many|TRBV7-2|19
CASSLADGRAFFSTDTQYF
TGTGCCAGCAGCTTAGCGGACGGGAGGGCCTTTTTTAGCACAGATACGCAGTATTTT
>TRBD1|TRBJ1-1|few|TRBV28|15
CASSSQGASNTEAFF
TGTGCCAGCAGCTCACAGGGGGCGTCGAACACTGAAGCTTTCTTT
>TRBD1|TRBJ2-7|.|TRBV7-9|13
CASSQTGSNEQYF
TGTGCCAGCAGCCAGACAGGGAGCAACGAGCAGTACTTC
>TRBD1|TRBJ2-1|few|TRBV20-1|15
CSANRDRLAYNEQFF
TGCAGTGCGAATAGGGACAGGTTAGCCTACAATGAGCAGTTCTTC
>TRBD1|TRBJ1-2|few|TRBV5-6|13
CASSSDRVDGYTF
TGTGCCAGCAGCTCGGACAGGGTCGATGGCTACACCTTC
>TRBD2|TRBJ2-7|.|TRBV7-2|16
CASSLVGSAGGHEQYF
TGTGCCAGCAGCTTAGTGGGGTCAGCGGGAGGTCACGAGCAGTACTTC
>.|TRBJ2-1|few|TRBV5-1|13
CASSAGPDNEQFF
TGCGCCAGCAGCGCGGGGCCCGACAATGAGCAGTTCTTC
>.|TRBJ2-1|.|TRBV18|14
CASSPEAVGPEQFF
TGTGCCAGCTCACCCGAAGCTGTTGGACCTGAGCAGTTCTTC
>TRBD1|TRBJ1-5|once|TRBV7-9|16
CASSPGDRGINQPQHF
TGTGCCAGCAGCCCAGGGGACAGGGGGATAAATCAGCCCCAGCATTTT
>TRBD2|TRBJ2-4|.|TRBV4-2|18
CASSQDEGWREGPDIQYF
TGTGCCAGCAGCCAAGACGAGGGGTGGCGGGAGGGCCCTGACATTCAGTACTTC
>TRBD1|TRBJ2-1|few|TRBV10-3|12
CAPGQDYNEQFF
TGTGCTCCGGGACAGGATTACAATGAGCAGTTCTTC
>.|TRBJ2-3|.|TRBV4-2|16
CASSQEGAASTDTQYF
TGTGCCAGCAGCCAAGAGGGGGCGGCTAGCACAGATACGCAGTATTTT
>.|TRBJ2-7|few|TRBV6-1|19
CASSATQGSWGYSSYEQYF
TGTGCCAGCAGTGCAACACAGGGTAGCTGGGGCTATTCCTCCTACGAGCAGTACTTC
>.|TRBJ2-5|few|TRBV7-2|15
CASSLASSPGETQYF
TGTGCCAGCAGCTTAGCATCTAGCCCAGGGGAGACCCAGTACTTC
>.|TRBJ2-7|few|TRBV3-1|16
CASSQVSAGGGGEQYF
TGTGCCAGCAGCCAAGTATCGGCTGGGGGAGGTGGTGAGCAGTACTTC
>.|TRBJ2-2|.|TRBV7-2|16
CASRLGQAANTGELFF
TGTGCCAGCCGACTAGGACAGGCCGCGAACACCGGGGAGCTGTTTTTT
>TRBD1|TRBJ2-2|few|TRBV20-1|14
CSASPTGYTGELFF
TGCAGTGCTAGCCCGACAGGGTACACCGGGGAGCTGTTTTTT
>TRBD2|TRBJ2-7|.|TRBV13|16
CASSLAGLASRYEQYF
TGTGCCAGCAGCTTAGCGGGACTAGCATCGCGCTACGAGCAGTACTTC
>TRBD2|TRBJ2-7|.|TRBV20-1|13
CSATSTSAYEQYF
TGCAGTGCAACCTCCACTAGCGCCTACGAGCAGTACTTC
>.|TRBJ1-2|few|TRBV5-1|14
CASSLGSTNYGYTF
TGCGCCAGCAGCTTGGGGTCGACTAACTATGGCTACACCTTC
>.|TRBJ2-7|few|TRBV6-5|16
CASSSDGGGSTYEQYF
TGTGCCAGCAGTTCCGATGGGGGCGGGAGTACCTACGAGCAGTACTTC
>.|TRBJ2-1|.|TRBV5-1|17
CASSLAFGTGVLNEQFF
TGCGCCAGCAGCTTGGCCTTCGGGACTGGGGTTTTGAATGAGCAGTTCTTC
>.|TRBJ2-3|few|TRBV7-8|13
CASSNPYTDTQYF
TGTGCCAGCAGCAACCCATATACAGATACGCAGTATTTT
>.|TRBJ2-7|.|TRBV7-8|17
CASSYPRDKDITYEQYF
TGTGCCAGCAGTTATCCTCGGGACAAAGATATCACCTACGAGCAGTACTTC
>TRBD1|TRBJ2-5|few|TRBV9|16
CASSVTTGGRGETQYF
TGTGCCAGCAGCGTAACCACAGGGGGCAGGGGGGAGACCCAGTACTTC
>.|TRBJ2-3|many|TRBV3-1|12
CASSQVSDTQYF
TGTGCCAGCAGCCAAGTCTCAGATACGCAGTATTTT
>.|TRBJ1-2|few|TRBV7-9|15
CASSLGGAPNYGYTF
TGTGCCAGCAGCTTAGGTGGGGCCCCTAACTATGGCTACACCTTC
>.|TRBJ2-7|.|TRBV10-3|14
CAISATGTIYEQYF
TGTGCCATCAGTGCAACAGGGACAATTTACGAGCAGTACTTC
>.|TRBJ2-1|few|TRBV25-1|19
CASSEWDGRACRSYNEQFF
TGTGCCAGCAGTGAATGGGACGGGAGAGCTTGTCGCTCCTACAATGAGCAGTTCTTC
>TRBD1|TRBJ2-7|few|TRBV20-1|15
CSAGDAGQGSYEQYF
TGCAGTGCTGGAGACGCTGGACAGGGATCATACGAGCAGTACTTC
>TRBD1|TRBJ1-4|.|TRBV7-9|14
CASSLGQGFEKLFF
TGTGCCAGCAGCCTGGGACAGGGGTTTGAAAAACTGTTTTTT
>TRBD2|TRBJ2-1|few|TRBV28|15
CASSLVSGRAGEQFF
TGTGCCAGCAGTTTAGTCAGCGGGAGGGCGGGTGAGCAGTTCTTC
>.|TRBJ2-5|.|TRBV5-1|13
CASSWEARETQYF
TGCGCCAGCAGCTGGGAGGCCCGCGAGACCCAGTACTTC
>TRBD2|TRBJ2-1|many|TRBV20-1|17
CSARAGLAGSSRNEQFF
TGCAGTGCTAGAGCGGGACTAGCGGGATCATCGCGAAATGAGCAGTTCTTC
>.|TRBJ2-2|.|TRBV19|15
CASNRSGGNTGELFF
TGTGCCAGTAATCGGTCCGGGGGGAACACCGGGGAGCTGTTTTTT
>.|TRBJ2-5|.|TRBV5-1|14
CASFPSRGVKTQYF
TGCGCCAGCTTCCCCTCCCGCGGGGTAAAGACCCAGTACTTC
>TRBD1|TRBJ2-2|.|TRBV2|15
CASSERQGATGELFF
TGTGCCAGCAGTGAGCGACAGGGGGCTACCGGGGAGCTGTTTTTT
>.|TRBJ2-1|.|TRBV2|14
CASSLRRDLNEQFF
TGTGCCAGCAGTCTCCGGCGGGATTTGAATGAGCAGTTCTTC
>.|TRBJ2-5|.|TRBV6-1|14
CASRRGPTQETQYF
TGTGCCAGCAGACGGGGGCCAACGCAAGAGACCCAGTACTTC
>.|TRBJ2-7|.|TRBV5-5|13
CASSKELGYEQYF
TGTGCCAGCAGCAAGGAGCTGGGGTACGAGCAGTACTTC
>TRBD1|TRBJ1-1|.|TRBV11-2|13
CASSLETGQGAFF
TGTGCCAGCAGCTTAGAAACGGGACAGGGAGCTTTCTTT
>.|TRBJ1-3|.|TRBV28|16
CASSPAGATSGNTIYF
TGTGCCAGCAGCCCAGCGGGGGCAACCTCTGGAAACACCATATATTTT
>TRBD2|TRBJ2-1|few|TRBV12-3/TRBV12-4|14
CASSLSGRTNEQFF
TGTGCCAGCAGTTTAAGCGGGAGGACCAATGAGCAGTTCTTC
>TRBD2|TRBJ2-1|few|TRBV7-2|17
CASSSQLLAGGPGEQFF
TGTGCCAGCAGCTCGCAATTACTAGCGGGAGGGCCGGGTGAGCAGTTCTTC